This T cell receptor (beta chain) is from a study of shared clonotypes between healthy human individuals. Study-wide findings and caveats: Large depth notwithstanding, sorted-subset sequencing proved incomplete by rarefaction.

The CDR3 consists of 16 residues. Trimming cost V 2 bases and J 6 bases, with 18 bases left between them. Germline CDR1 and CDR2: SGHDN and FVKESK. As to this clone: Its antigen remains unknown.

CD45RO negativity and positive selection for CCR7 defined naive CD8 cells, a population that excluded terminally differentiated effector memory CD45RA+ cells. Generated by immunoSEQ multiplex PCR, the TCRdb table keeps only in-frame clones and is missing some. The sample comprises some 2.1 million clones, around 95% of which are singletons, and about 1.6% rests with the top ten. Sequenced input: naive CD8+ T cells from PBMCs. The clonotype was recovered from a man aged 18 to 30 in good health. Some clones in this sample may be carry-over from other donors' samples. This rearrangement joins TRBV14 to TRBJ2-3; D is perhaps TRBD2 (6 bases). CDR3 bases: TGTGCCAGCAGCCAACACCTGAAGCTAGCGTCCGATACGCAGTATTTT. Translated, it gives CASSQHLKLASDTQYF.